The 30 T cell receptor beta chains below come from one sample, sequenced in a study of blood T cell repertoires in COVID-19. This table comes from immunoSEQ multiplex PCR, and its TCRdb copy is limited to in-frame clones, with some not included. In the table there are 120,000 to 150,000 clones, 70% to 80% of which are singletons. The sequenced material came from peripheral blood. These receptors were taken from a man between 60 and 75 years old with acute or convalescent COVID-19.

The chain links TRBV29-1 to TRBJ1-1, with 7 bases matching TRBD1. Germline loops: CDR1 SQVTM, CDR2 ANQGSEA. CDR3 size: 14 residues. J lost 4 bases, V lost 7 bases, and 12 bases had no gene match. CDR3 protein: CSAANRGQGTEAFF. The CDR3 DNA reads as TGCAGCGCCGCAAATAGGGGGCAAGGCACTGAAGCTTTCTTT. Variable domain in full (rest from reference TRBV29-1 and TRBJ1-1): SAVISQKPSRDICQRGTSLTIQCQVDSQVTMMFWYRQQPGQSLTLIATANQGSEATYESGFVIDKFPISRPNLTFSTLTVSNMSPEDSSIYLCSAANRGQGTEAFFGQGTRLTVV.

As DNA, the CDR3 is TGTGCCAGCACCCGCGTTAGCGGCGGGCAGTTCTTC. Its translation is CASTRVSGGQFF. The V call is TRBV2, the J call TRBJ2-1; possibly TRBD2 for D (6 bases). Trimming left V 7 bases short and J 12 bases short, with 16 bases between. The germline V gene encodes CDR1 SNHLY and CDR2 FYNNEI. This CDR3 has 12 residues.

This clone was seen a single time. This sequence joins TRBV28 and TRBJ1-2; D is perhaps TRBD1 (6 bases). The CDR3 contains 14 residues. Germline CDR1 is MDHEN and CDR2 is SYDVKM. The germline V and J ends were trimmed by 6 bases and 6 bases, with 17 bases remaining between them. This CDR3 reads CASRDSGAAHGYTF. The CDR3 nucleotides are TGTGCCAGCAGGGACTCAGGGGCGGCACATGGCTACACCTTC.

J is TRBJ2-1 and V is TRBV29-1; a possible D gene is TRBD2 (5 bases). Germline V lookup: CDR1 SQVTM, CDR2 ANQGSEA. Trimming cost V 6 bases and J 6 bases, with 6 bases left between them. CDR3 size: 10 residues. CDR3 region: CSVGVNEQFF. The CDR3, as DNA: TGCAGCGTGGGAGTCAATGAGCAGTTCTTC.

The chain combines TRBV28 with TRBJ1-1, with a tentative D call TRBD1 (5 bases). CDR1 and CDR2 (germline): MDHEN, SYDVKM. The CDR3 has 17 residues. The V end lost 7 bases, the J end lost 1 base, and 22 bases lay between the germline ends. The CDR3 reads CASKLPGLFGWNTEAFF. In DNA form, the CDR3 reads TGTGCCAGCAAGTTACCAGGGTTGTTTGGGTGGAACACTGAAGCTTTCTTT. Filled out from reference TRBV28 and TRBJ1-1, the complete variable domain reads DVKVTQSSRYLVKRTGEKVFLECVQDMDHENMFWYRQDPGLGLRLIYFSYDVKMKEKGDIPEGYSVSREKKERFSLILESASTNQTSMYLCASKLPGLFGWNTEAFFGQGTRLTVV.

The chain links TRBV4-1 to TRBJ1-4; 7 bases are a match to TRBD1. CDR3 size: 15 residues. J lost 5 bases, V lost 3 bases, and 6 bases had no gene match. Germline V lookup: CDR1 MGHRA, CDR2 YSYEKL. CDR3 bases: TGCGCCAGCAGCCACGTTCGGACAGGAAATGAAAAACTGTTTTTT. Translation gives CASSHVRTGNEKLFF.

V and J are TRBV7-9 and TRBJ2-3; the match to TRBD1 covers 10 bases. J was trimmed by 3 bases and V by 7 bases; bases with no gene match: 7. The CDR3 consists of 15 residues. From germline, CDR1 is SEHNR and CDR2 FQNEAQ (reference sequence). The CDR3 DNA reads as TGTGCCAGCACCCAGACAGGGGGCGCGACAGATACGCAGTATTTT. Its protein product is CASTQTGGATDTQYF. Variable domain in full (rest from reference TRBV7-9 and TRBJ2-3): DTGVSQNPRHKITKRGQNVTFRCDPISEHNRLYWYRQTLGQGPEFLTYFQNEAQLEKSRLLSDRFSAERPKGSFSTLEIQRTEQGDSAMYLCASTQTGGATDTQYFGPGTRLTVL.

This clone was seen only once. This chain links TRBV9 with TRBJ2-1; D is perhaps TRBD1 (6 bases). V dropped 3 bases and J dropped 6 bases, with 16 bases sitting between them. Per the germline V gene, CDR1 is SGDLS and CDR2 is YYNGEE. This CDR3 spans 15 amino acids. DNA for the CDR3: TGTGCCAGCAGCGCCCCGGCCCGAGGGGGCAATGAGCAGTTCTTC. Amino acids: CASSAPARGGNEQFF.

The chain has TRBV28 and TRBJ1-6; weak D call: TRBD1 (5 bases). Germline V CDR1 and CDR2: MDHEN, SYDVKM. Trimming removed 10 bases from V and 7 bases from J, with 14 bases in between. This CDR3 is built from 13 residues. The DNA of the CDR3 is TGTGCCACGTCGGGGGGAAGCAATTCACCCCTCCACTTT. This sequence encodes CATSGGSNSPLHF. Supplemented by reference TRBV28 and TRBJ1-6, the full variable domain reads DVKVTQSSRYLVKRTGEKVFLECVQDMDHENMFWYRQDPGLGLRLIYFSYDVKMKEKGDIPEGYSVSREKKERFSLILESASTNQTSMYLCATSGGSNSPLHFGNGTRLTVT.

This chain uses TRBV6-6 with TRBJ2-5; unclear D gene. CDR3 length: 15 amino acids. Between the trimmed V and J ends, which lost 0 bases and 0 bases, there was a span of 8 bases. CDR1 and CDR2 (germline): MNHNY, SVGAGI (reference sequence). The CDR3 here is CASSYSRSYQETQYF. The CDR3 nucleotides are TGTGCCAGCAGTTACTCGCGTTCGTACCAAGAGACCCAGTACTTC.

As concerns this clone: Other DNA sequences in the sample encode the same CDR3. The chain employs TRBV6-4 and TRBJ1-4; TRBD1 matches 7 bases. This CDR3 contains 15 residues. Unmatched junction bases numbered 9, after V lost 6 bases and J lost 5 bases. Germline CDR1 reads MRHNA; CDR2 reads SNTAGT. CDR3 DNA: TGTGCCAGCAGGAGGGGGACAGCGGCCAATGAAAAACTGTTTTTT. Translation: CASRRGTAANEKLFF.

This rearrangement joins TRBV6-6 to TRBJ2-3, with 11 bases that match TRBD2. CDR1 and CDR2 from the germline V gene are MNHNY and SVGAGI (reference sequence). The J segment lost 1 base and the V segment lost 5 bases, leaving 14 bases of the junction unmatched. CDR3 size: 19 residues. CDR3 sequence (DNA): TGTGCCAGCAGTCGGCTAGCGGGAGGCCTCAATTCGGGCACAGATACGCAGTATTTT. This gives the protein CASSRLAGGLNSGTDTQYF.

This chain uses TRBV30 with TRBJ1-6; D not resolved. The V end was cut by 3 bases, the J end by 9 bases, with 9 bases between. This CDR3 region has 12 residues. CDR1 is GTSNPN and CDR2 is SVGIG in the germline V gene (reference sequence). CDR3 amino acids: CAWRPQASPLHF. In DNA form, the CDR3 reads TGTGCCTGGAGGCCTCAGGCTTCACCCCTCCACTTT.

The chain carries TRBV3-1 (or the pseudogene TRBV3-2) and TRBJ1-5, with a possible D match to TRBD1 (6 bases). CDR3 length: 13 amino acids. V was clipped by 4 bases and J by 5 bases, with 9 bases between them. CDR1 and CDR2 (germline): LGHDT, YNNKEL (reference sequence). The CDR3 sequence is CASSRAGDQPQHF. The CDR3 DNA reads TGTGCCAGCAGCCGGGCAGGGGATCAGCCCCAGCATTTT.

This CDR3 is CASSPPRRVTDNEQFF. The CDR3 DNA sequence: TGTGCCAGCTCACCACCACGGAGGGTCACGGACAATGAGCAGTTCTTC. The rearrangement links TRBV18 to TRBJ2-1, with D perhaps matching TRBD2 (6 bases). Germline V gives CDR1 KGHSH, CDR2 LQKENI. This CDR3 spans 16 amino acids. V lost 0 bases and J 5 bases, leaving 14 bases between the germline ends.

Notes on this clone: Distinct nucleotide sequences in the sample also encode this CDR3. The chain is built from TRBV3-1 (or the pseudogene TRBV3-2) and TRBJ1-2; 9 nucleotides agree with TRBD1. The V segment lost 3 bases and the J segment 8 bases; nucleotides outside the gene matches: 4. This CDR3 comprises 13 residues. Germline CDR1 LGHDT, CDR2 YNNKEL (reference sequence). The DNA of the CDR3 is TGTGCCAGCAGCCAGGGACAGGGCCACGGCTACACCTTC. Translated: CASSQGQGHGYTF.

The V call is TRBV18, the J call TRBJ1-1, with D possibly TRBD1 on 5 matching bases. This CDR3 is built from 14 residues. Per germline, CDR1 KGHSH and CDR2 LQKENI. V lost 5 bases and J 10 bases, leaving 20 bases between the germline ends. CDR3 sequence reads: CASSSGPTGGVAFF. The CDR3 DNA follows: TGTGCCAGCTCATCGGGACCTACCGGAGGGGTAGCTTTCTTT.

The chain employs TRBV19 and TRBJ2-3, with 7 bases matching TRBD1. V shed 4 bases and J 4 bases; nucleotides not matched to a gene: 8. This CDR3 region has 15 residues. The germline CDR1 and CDR2 sequences are LNHDA and SQIVND (reference sequence). DNA of the CDR3: TGTGCCAGTAGTACAGGACAGGTTAAGGCAGATACGCAGTATTTT. As protein: CASSTGQVKADTQYF.

The chain combines TRBV28 with TRBJ1-1; D remains unclear. Germline V gene lookup returns CDR1 MDHEN and CDR2 SYDVKM. Trimming cost V 2 bases and J 3 bases, with 10 bases left between them. The CDR3 sequence is 14 residues long. CDR3 sequence reads: CASSLLGTHTEAFF. The CDR3 DNA follows: TGTGCCAGCAGTTTACTGGGCACGCACACTGAAGCTTTCTTT.

This clone was found a few times. The CDR3 bases are TGTGCCAGCAGCTTAGGTGCGGGGGTGAACACTGAAGCTTTCTTT. This gives the protein CASSLGAGVNTEAFF. The chain joins TRBV7-6 to TRBJ1-1, with D possibly matching TRBD1 (5 bases). Germline values: CDR1 SGHVS, CDR2 FNYEAQ. The CDR3 loop spans 15 amino acids. V was clipped by 1 base and J by 0 bases, with 9 bases between them.

The chain carries TRBV19 and TRBJ1-2, with TRBD1 as a possible D gene (6 bases). V shed 3 bases and J shed 5 bases, with 19 bases lying between them. Germline V gene lookup returns CDR1 LNHDA and CDR2 SQIVND (reference sequence). The CDR3 extends over 16 amino acids. In DNA, the CDR3 is TGTGCCAGTAGTATCCCTGACAGGCCCAGACTTTATGGCTACACCTTC. This codes for CASSIPDRPRLYGYTF.

CDR3 protein: CASLPSGFDYGYTF. In nucleotides, the CDR3 is TGTGCCAGCCTCCCTTCGGGGTTCGACTATGGCTACACCTTC. V is TRBV19 and J is TRBJ1-2; no reliable D call. CDR1 is LNHDA, CDR2 SQIVND, per germline (reference sequence). This CDR3 region has 14 residues. Trimming shortened V by 9 bases and J by 3 bases, and 17 bases separated the two germline ends.

The V and J genes are TRBV18 and TRBJ1-1; perhaps TRBD1 as D (6 bases). Germline V lookup: CDR1 KGHSH, CDR2 LQKENI. CDR3 length: 15 residues. V shed 5 bases and J shed 2 bases, with 15 bases lying between them. The CDR3 region has the DNA TGTGCCAGCTCATCCTACAGGGCCCCTAACACTGAAGCTTTCTTT. This encodes CASSSYRAPNTEAFF.

The chain carries TRBV9 and TRBJ1-4; the match to TRBD1 covers 7 bases. V gave up 3 bases and J gave up 1 base; unmatched junction bases: 6. Germline-derived CDR1 and CDR2 are SGDLS and YYNGEE. This CDR3 comprises 16 residues. CDR3 DNA: TGTGCCAGCAGCGCCGGGACAGTAGGAACTAATGAAAAACTGTTTTTT. It translates to CASSAGTVGTNEKLFF.

This rearrangement joins TRBV7-2 to TRBJ2-5; no clear D gene. V was cut by 1 base and J by 5 bases, with 11 bases left in between. The CDR3 length is 14 residues. Germline lookup yields CDR1 SGHTA and CDR2 FQGNSA. The CDR3 coding sequence is TGTGCCAGCAGCTTAGACTCTAGTCGGGAGACCCAGTACTTC. Its protein is CASSLDSSRETQYF.

This clone was seen once. The gene calls are TRBV20-1 and TRBJ2-3; D uncertain. The V and J ends lost 3 bases and 0 bases respectively, with 10 bases between them. The germline V gene has CDR1 DFQATT and CDR2 SNEGSKA (reference sequence). The CDR3 is 14 residues long. CDR3: CSASLMTSTDTQYF. CDR3 nucleotide sequence: TGCAGTGCTAGTCTGATGACTAGCACAGATACGCAGTATTTT.

In its sample, this clone was seen many times. V usage is TRBV7-2 and J usage is TRBJ1-3, with a possible D match to TRBD1 (5 bases). V was trimmed by 5 bases and J by 4 bases, leaving 15 bases between them. The CDR3 extends over 15 amino acids. The germline V gene encodes CDR1 SGHTA and CDR2 FQGNSA. CDR3 DNA sequence: TGTGCCAGCAGCCCCGCCGGAGGGGTCGGAAACACCATATATTTT. Protein product: CASSPAGGVGNTIYF.

This clone was found once. The chain is built from TRBV28 and TRBJ2-1, with TRBD1 as a possible D gene (6 bases). Germline-derived CDR1 and CDR2 are MDHEN and SYDVKM. Trimming shortened V by 5 bases and J by 8 bases, and 19 bases separated the two germline ends. The CDR3 is 15 amino acids. This CDR3 reads CASSVTGRVSYEQFF. CDR3 DNA sequence: TGTGCCAGCAGTGTCACAGGGCGCGTCTCCTATGAGCAGTTCTTC.

This clone showed up just a few times. The CDR3: CASSEPRQGYDGGYTF. The CDR3 coding sequence is TGCGCCAGCAGTGAGCCACGACAGGGGTATGATGGTGGCTACACCTTC. The V call is TRBV10-1, the J call TRBJ1-2, with TRBD1 matching 8 bases. V lost 2 bases, J lost 7 bases, and 12 bases stayed unmatched. The CDR3 sequence is 16 residues long. Germline-derived CDR1 and CDR2 are WNHNN and SYGVQD (reference sequence).

The chain employs TRBV27 and TRBJ2-7; D may be TRBD1 (6 bases). This CDR3 is built from 12 residues. Germline assignment: CDR1 MNHEY and CDR2 SMNVEV (reference sequence). Trimming removed 6 bases at V and 5 bases at J, with 11 bases between. The CDR3 is CASRTGVHEQYF. The DNA of the CDR3 is TGTGCCAGCAGGACAGGTGTCCACGAGCAGTACTTC.